The following is a T cell receptor (beta chain) sequence with its context. The antigen remains unidentified. This entry comes from a study of PD-1 blockade in classical Hodgkin lymphoma. Overall study results and limits: The study found complete responders had baseline diversity similar to newly diagnosed patients.

All patients relapsed after autologous stem cell transplantation, and brentuximab vedotin exposure varied. The repertoire was sequenced with immunoSEQ multiplex PCR; TCRdb's copy has only in-frame clones and lacks some. The sample lists about 40,000 clones, about two thirds occurring once. CDR1 and CDR2 (germline): MNHEY, SMNVEV (reference sequence). Trimming cost V 4 bases and J 2 bases; bases outside gene matches: 7. The CDR3 is 15 residues long. V gene TRBV27 combines with J gene TRBJ2-5; 7 nucleotides line up with TRBD2. This sequence originates from a human donor with classical Hodgkin lymphoma. The sample here was peripheral blood mononuclear cells (PBMCs), taken at baseline. The CDR3 DNA is TGTGCCAGCAGTTCTCATGGGGGGGGACAAGAGACCCAGTACTTC. It codes for CASSSHGGGQETQYF.